These 15 T cell receptor beta chains share one sample of origin, sequenced in a study of OX40 agonist ivuxolimab in advanced cancers. TCRdb's copy holds only in-frame clones and misses some; the assay was immunoSEQ multiplex PCR. The table shows about 71,000 clones, with 90% to 95% occurring only once. The material was CD4+ or CD8+ T cells sorted from blood, obtained in a trial of the OX40 agonist ivuxolimab. These receptors were collected from an adult with an advanced solid tumor such as melanoma, head and neck, liver or kidney cancer.

This chain joins TRBV29-1 and TRBJ1-2; 11 nucleotides align to TRBD1. Germline CDR1 and CDR2: SQVTM and ANQGSEA. This CDR3 is built from 14 residues. Unmatched junction bases numbered 5, after V lost 5 bases and J lost 3 bases. CDR3 nucleotide sequence: TGCAGCGTTCCCCGGACAGGGGGCGACTATGGCTACACCTTC. Translated: CSVPRTGGDYGYTF.

The CDR3 sequence: CSVESGRSYEQYF. In nucleotides, the CDR3 is TGCAGCGTTGAATCGGGCCGATCATACGAGCAGTACTTC. The rearrangement joins TRBV29-1 to TRBJ2-7, with no clear D. This CDR3 has 13 residues. CDR1 and CDR2 from the germline V gene are SQVTM and ANQGSEA. Trimming stripped 2 bases from V and 4 bases from J, with 12 bases between.

The rearrangement uses TRBV20-1 and TRBJ1-2; D gene unclear. V was clipped by 0 bases and J by 3 bases, with 2 bases between them. The CDR3 has 11 amino acids. From germline, CDR1 is DFQATT and CDR2 SNEGSKA (reference sequence). CDR3 in amino acids: CSARDDYGYTF. Here the CDR3 DNA reads TGCAGTGCTAGAGATGACTATGGCTACACCTTC.

The chain is built from TRBV7-9 and TRBJ2-2, with D tentatively TRBD2 (7 bases). CDR3 size: 16 residues. Germline CDR1 SEHNR, CDR2 FQNEAQ (reference sequence). Trimming shortened V by 5 bases and J by 3 bases, and 16 bases separated the two germline ends. This CDR3 reads CASSPPAGAYTGELFF. In DNA form, the CDR3 reads TGTGCCAGCAGCCCGCCTGCGGGGGCTTACACCGGGGAGCTGTTTTTT.

The chain combines TRBV10-1 with TRBJ2-7, with 11 bases matching TRBD1. The CDR3 length is 18 residues. V was clipped by 4 bases and J by 4 bases; unmatched bases: 15. Germline V gene sequence: CDR1 WNHNN, CDR2 SYGVQD (reference sequence). The CDR3 DNA reads as TGCGCCAGCAGTGCTGGCCCGCTCGGACAGGGGGCAGCGTACGAGCAGTACTTC. As protein: CASSAGPLGQGAAYEQYF.

V is TRBV11-3 and J is TRBJ1-6; D remains ambiguous. V lost 5 bases, J lost 10 bases, and 15 bases lay in between. Germline CDR1 SGHNT, CDR2 YENEEA. The CDR3 is 14 residues long. The CDR3 bases are TGTGCCAGCAGCCCAGAGAGAGCTTGGTCACCCCTCCACTTT. This codes for CASSPERAWSPLHF.

V and J are TRBV6-5 and TRBJ2-2, with D possibly TRBD2 on 6 matching bases. The CDR3 contains 16 residues. In germline, CDR1 is MNHEY, CDR2 SVGAGI. V was trimmed by 3 bases and J by 6 bases, leaving 17 bases between them. In DNA form, the CDR3 reads TGTGCCAGCAGTTATGGGGTGGGAGGTCCTGCCGGGGAGCTGTTTTTT. Protein: CASSYGVGGPAGELFF.

In this sample, this clone turned up a few times. The rearrangement joins TRBV5-6 to TRBJ1-2; D gene ambiguous. The ends were cut back, 3 bases at V and 5 bases at J, with 11 bases in the middle. The V gene's germline CDR1 is SGHDT and CDR2 YYEEEE. The CDR3 sequence is 13 residues long. The CDR3 is CASSSQLSYGYTF. CDR3 DNA sequence: TGTGCCAGCAGCTCCCAGCTGAGTTATGGCTACACCTTC.

The rearrangement links TRBV7-2 to TRBJ1-1; the D is unclear. The CDR3 runs to 13 residues. The V end lost 4 bases, the J end lost 3 bases, and 9 bases lay between the germline ends. From germline, CDR1 is SGHTA and CDR2 FQGNSA. The CDR3 DNA reads as TGTGCCAGCAGCTATAGCGGGGACACTGAAGCTTTCTTT. It translates to CASSYSGDTEAFF. Supplemented by reference TRBV7-2 and TRBJ1-1, the full variable domain reads GAGVSQSPSNKVTEKGKDVELRCDPISGHTALYWYRQSLGQGLEFLIYFQGNSAPDKSGLPSDRFSAERTGGSVSTLTIQRTQQEDSAVYLCASSYSGDTEAFFGQGTRLTVV.

CDR3 protein: CASSKTASSSYEQYF. CDR3 sequence (DNA): TGTGCCAGCAGTAAGACAGCTTCCAGCTCCTACGAGCAGTACTTC. The V gene is TRBV2, the J gene TRBJ2-7; a weak D match, TRBD1 (5 bases). Deletions cut 5 bases from V and 0 bases from J, with 14 bases between. The CDR3 contains 15 residues. Germline V gene sequence: CDR1 SNHLY, CDR2 FYNNEI. Using reference TRBV2 and TRBJ2-7 for the parts outside the CDR3, the full variable domain is EPEVTQTPSHQVTQMGQEVILRCVPISNHLYFYWYRQILGQKVEFLVSFYNNEISEKSEIFDDQFSVERPDGSNFTLKIRSTKLEDSAMYFCASSKTASSSYEQYFGPGTRLTVT.

V and J are TRBV4-1 and TRBJ2-4, with D tentatively TRBD1 (5 bases). The CDR3 is made up of 16 amino acids. Germline values: CDR1 MGHRA, CDR2 YSYEKL. Trimming cost V 3 bases and J 5 bases, with 17 bases left between them. CDR3 sequence: CASSHLGPGNQNIQYF. CDR3 nucleotides: TGCGCCAGCAGCCACCTGGGGCCAGGGAACCAAAACATTCAGTACTTC.

The chain uses TRBV7-2 and TRBJ2-4, with TRBD1 as a possible D gene (5 bases). Trimming stripped 3 bases from V and 9 bases from J, with 15 bases between. The germline V gene encodes CDR1 SGHTA and CDR2 FQGNSA. The CDR3 has 14 residues. The CDR3 region is CASSFREQIPIQYF. In nucleotides, the CDR3 is TGTGCCAGCAGCTTCAGGGAACAGATTCCCATTCAGTACTTC.

The CDR3: CASRGDRDNTEAFF. The CDR3, as DNA: TGTGCCAGTAGGGGGGACAGGGACAACACTGAAGCTTTCTTT. The chain combines TRBV19 with TRBJ1-1; 9 bases match TRBD1. V gave up 6 bases and J gave up 2 bases; unmatched junction bases: 4. Germline CDR1 and CDR2: LNHDA and SQIVND (reference sequence). CDR3 size: 14 residues.

The chain couples TRBV27 to TRBJ2-5, with a tentative D call TRBD1 (7 bases). The CDR3 runs 17 residues. Germline-derived CDR1 and CDR2 are MNHEY and SMNVEV (reference sequence). The germline V and J ends were trimmed by 1 base and 1 base, with 16 bases remaining between them. In DNA, the CDR3 is TGTGCCAGCAGTTTATTATCACCAGGGGGGATCCAAGAGACCCAGTACTTC. Its protein is CASSLLSPGGIQETQYF.

V usage is TRBV27 and J usage is TRBJ1-2, with D perhaps matching TRBD1 (5 bases). V dropped 5 bases and J dropped 8 bases, with 15 bases sitting between them. Germline CDR1 and CDR2: MNHEY and SMNVEV (reference sequence). The CDR3 sequence is 13 residues long. The CDR3 protein is CASSVGTAGGYTF. The DNA of the CDR3 is TGTGCCAGCAGTGTAGGGACCGCCGGGGGCTACACCTTC.